This TCR beta chain was recovered during a study of T cell repertoires in cytomegalovirus infection. Study at large: In public TCR beta signatures, there were indications of both CMV infection and matching HLA type.

TCRdb redid the calling of the reads with MiXCR, one entry per CDR3 protein. The sample has some 120,000 distinct CDR3 sequences, 30% to 40% seen once. V was clipped by 8 bases and J by 11 bases; unmatched bases: 25. Germline loops: CDR1 SGHVT, CDR2 SQSDAQ. The CDR3 length is 18 residues. As to this clonotype: Its antigen is not known.

General study results and limits: Clonotype analysis showed dominance of the ex vivo response by HLA-C-restricted CMV-specific TCR beta clonotypes. Pooled public TCR beta family frequency picked out CMV carriers with the relevant HLA.

The V gene is TRBV7-4, the J gene TRBJ1-4; TRBD1 agrees at 8 bases. The sample consisted of CD8+ T cells from cultured PBMCs, taken from culture after CMV antigen stimulation. The origin of this receptor is a human donor in good health (CMV status not recorded). Some clones in this sample may be carry-over from other donors' samples. The chain's CDR3 is CASGLGTGVRGGSGKLFF. Written as DNA, the CDR3 is TGTGCCAGCGGATTGGGGACAGGAGTGAGAGGAGGGTCGGGTAAACTGTTTTTT.